The clone carrying this TCR beta chain has only one observation. Its target is unknown. This specimen comes from a study of shared clonotypes between healthy human individuals. In the study's own analysis: There were no quality scores in the junction-only immunoSEQ sequences, so filtering differed. Clones were sequenced by immunoSEQ multiplex PCR, and TCRdb holds only the in-frame ones, with some missing. The DNA was the basis for D and trimming; V, J and clone size are from that table. The repertoire has some 1,100,000 clones, approximately 80% of them found once; the top ten carry 0.5% to 0.6%. Findings and limits, study-wide: Naive CD4 clonotype sharing across four donors was around 5.5%. Clonotype sharing among donors was thought likely to change with sequencing depth.

This TCR derives from a man between 18 and 29 years old in good health. Some clones in this sample may be carry-over from other donors' samples. The source material was memory CD4+ T cells from PBMCs. Regarding subset: CD45RA-negative fraction.

The CDR3 DNA follows: TGCGCCAGCAGTGACCCTAGACAGGGAGGGCAGTTCTTC. This gives the protein CASSDPRQGGQFF. The rearrangement links TRBV10-1 to TRBJ2-1; D might be TRBD1 (7 bases). This CDR3 has 13 amino acids. V lost 3 bases to trimming and J lost 12 bases, with 15 bases between them. Germline V gives CDR1 WNHNN, CDR2 SYGVQD (reference sequence).